This is a list of T cell receptor beta chains from one sample in a study of T cells after somatic rescue of genetic block. TCRdb's table, derived via immunoSEQ multiplex PCR, lists solely in-frame clones and lacks some. The sample lists about 67,000 clones, roughly 94% occurring once. Sequenced: peripheral blood mononuclear cells (PBMCs). The receptors derive from a man aged 40-50 years. CDR3s include the opening cysteine and the closing phenylalanine or tryptophan. The D gene is left open where the match is weak. The size entry is marked missing in some rows and otherwise reads once, few, many or a size class.

d_call clone_size j_call v_call cdr3_aa cdr3_nt
NA NA TRBJ1-5 TRBV6-4 CASSANGNQPQHF TGTGCCAGCAGCGCAAATGGGAACCAGCCCCAGCATTTT
NA NA TRBJ1-1 TRBV7-9 CASSLGFTEAFF TGTGCCAGCAGCTTAGGGTTCACTGAAGCTTTCTTT
NA NA TRBJ1-2 TRBV4-1 CASSQIFNYGYTF TGCGCCAGCAGCCAAATCTTTAACTATGGCTACACCTTC
TRBD2 NA TRBJ2-7 TRBV28 CASTTGGRAYEQYF TGTGCCAGCACGACTGGCGGGAGGGCGTACGAGCAGTACTTC
NA NA TRBJ1-2 TRBV2 CASRGAGSSGYGYTF TGTGCCAGCAGGGGGGCAGGTTCCTCCGGCTATGGCTACACCTTC
TRBD2 NA TRBJ2-7 TRBV7-6 CASSLGGTSSYEQYF TGTGCCAGCAGCTTAGGGGGGACTAGCTCCTACGAGCAGTACTTC
TRBD1 NA TRBJ2-1 TRBV28 CASSHGQGPFF TGTGCCAGCAGCCACGGACAGGGACCGTTCTTC
TRBD1 NA TRBJ2-2 TRBV10-2 CASSEFSTGAGELFF TGCGCCAGCAGTGAGTTCTCTACAGGGGCCGGGGAGCTGTTTTTT
NA NA TRBJ2-6 TRBV7-2 CASSLISGANVLTF TGTGCCAGCAGCCTGATCTCTGGGGCCAACGTCCTGACTTTC
TRBD1 NA TRBJ2-7 TRBV19 CASSLRGIVGTGHAYEQYF TGTGCCAGTAGTCTCCGGGGGATTGTGGGGACAGGGCATGCCTACGAGCAGTACTTC
TRBD1 few TRBJ1-4 TRBV6-1 CASDETGGDEKLFF TGTGCCAGCGATGAGACAGGGGGCGATGAAAAACTGTTTTTT
NA NA TRBJ1-1 TRBV5-6 CASSLGPPVGGAEAFF TGTGCCAGCAGCTTAGGTCCCCCCGTCGGGGGCGCTGAAGCTTTCTTT
NA few TRBJ2-7 TRBV19 CASSIGPAGSSYEQYF TGTGCCAGTAGTATAGGTCCGGCAGGGTCCTCCTACGAGCAGTACTTC
TRBD2 NA TRBJ2-1 TRBV10-3 CAISLNELAGATSSYNEQFF TGTGCCATCAGCCTAAACGAGCTAGCGGGAGCCACGAGCTCCTACAATGAGCAGTTCTTC
NA NA TRBJ1-1 TRBV7-9 CASSLGKSITEAFF TGTGCCAGCAGCTTAGGAAAGTCGATCACTGAAGCTTTCTTT
NA NA TRBJ2-7 TRBV2 CASSEALGLSYEQYF TGTGCCAGCAGTGAAGCGCTGGGGCTCTCCTACGAGCAGTACTTC
NA NA TRBJ1-1 TRBV5-1 CASSLGGQNTEAFF TGCGCCAGCAGCTTGGGGGGGCAGAACACTGAAGCTTTCTTT
NA NA TRBJ1-3 TRBV14 CASSLWGSGNTIYF TGTGCCAGCAGCCTCTGGGGCTCTGGAAACACCATATATTTT
TRBD1 NA TRBJ2-2 TRBV6-5 CASSRGQPNTGELFF TGTGCCAGCAGCCGGGGACAGCCGAACACCGGGGAGCTGTTTTTT
NA NA TRBJ1-6 TRBV7-9 CASSHSGYSSYNSPLHF TGTGCCAGCAGCCACAGCGGTTACAGCTCCTATAATTCACCCCTCCACTTT